A single sample is the source of the 16 T cell receptor beta chains below, sequenced in a study of cytomegalovirus exposure and HLA in healthy donors. A multiplex PCR was run with 60 Vbeta primers and 13 Jbeta primers. The table came from immunoSEQ multiplex PCR; TCRdb's copy has only in-frame clones and leaves some out. The profile shows some 62,000 clones, 87% of them singletons. Sequenced material: PBMCs. These receptors were collected from a man in his late teens or twenties in good health and CMV-seronegative.

The gene calls are TRBV7-3 and TRBJ1-2; no clear D gene. The CDR3 is 14 residues long. Trimming pared 5 bases from V and 2 bases from J, leaving 12 bases between. CDR1 is SGHTA and CDR2 is FQGTGA in the germline V gene. CDR3 sequence (DNA): TGTGCCAGCAGCCCGGCCGGCGGGAACTATGGCTACACCTTC. Translating it yields CASSPAGGNYGYTF.

The genes are TRBV11-2 and TRBJ1-1, with D tentatively TRBD1 (5 bases). The ends were cut back, 4 bases at V and 6 bases at J, with 9 bases in the middle. The CDR3 contains 12 residues. CDR1 and CDR2 (germline): SGHAT, FQNNGV. DNA of the CDR3: TGTGCCAGCAGCTACGGGGGGGCTGAAGCTTTCTTT. Amino acids: CASSYGGAEAFF.

This clone turned up a few times. CDR3: CASRQGIDTEAFF. The CDR3 region has the DNA TGTGCCAGCAGACAGGGTATAGACACTGAAGCTTTCTTT. The chain employs TRBV6-4 and TRBJ1-1, with D perhaps TRBD1 (6 bases). V was trimmed by 6 bases and J by 3 bases, leaving 11 bases between them. CDR1 and CDR2 from the germline V gene are MRHNA and SNTAGT. The CDR3 has 13 residues.

The rearrangement joins TRBV7-6 to TRBJ2-1, with 9 bases lining up with TRBD1. Germline loops: CDR1 SGHVS, CDR2 FNYEAQ. V lost 8 bases and J lost 0; bases outside the gene matches: 14. The CDR3 is 18 amino acids. CDR3 sequence: CASATLQGAAGSYNEQFF. CDR3 DNA: TGTGCCAGCGCAACCCTACAGGGGGCGGCCGGCTCCTACAATGAGCAGTTCTTC.

This clone turned up a few times. CDR3 protein: CASRGQAQQYF. The CDR3 DNA is TGCGCCAGCAGGGGACAAGCCCAGCAGTACTTC. This chain joins TRBV5-1 and TRBJ2-7; possible D gene TRBD1, 6 bases. The CDR3 loop spans 11 amino acids. Germline assignment: CDR1 SGHRS and CDR2 YFSETQ. V was cut by 5 bases and J by 8 bases, with 11 bases left in between.

J is TRBJ2-5 and V is TRBV18; the D is unclear. The CDR3 consists of 13 residues. Trimming left V 3 bases short and J 5 bases short, with 10 bases between. Per the germline V gene, CDR1 is KGHSH and CDR2 is LQKENI. For the CDR3, the DNA is TGTGCCAGCTCACCGAACGTGGCCGAGACCCAGTACTTC. Translated, it gives CASSPNVAETQYF.

V usage is TRBV10-1 and J usage is TRBJ1-6; D gene ambiguous. CDR3 length: 13 residues. Germline V CDR1 and CDR2: WNHNN, SYGVQD (reference sequence). Trimming left V 3 bases short and J 4 bases short, with 4 bases between. CDR3 protein: CASSEQYNSPLHF. The CDR3 bases are TGCGCCAGCAGTGAACAGTATAATTCACCCCTCCACTTT.

V and J are TRBV2 and TRBJ2-7, with D hard to call. Per germline, CDR1 SNHLY and CDR2 FYNNEI. This CDR3 contains 14 residues. The V gene lost 6 bases and the J gene lost 2 bases, with 14 bases spanning the gap. The CDR3 reads CASSQEMLTYEQYF. CDR3 DNA sequence: TGTGCCAGCAGCCAAGAGATGCTCACCTACGAGCAGTACTTC.

The J gene is TRBJ2-7, the V gene TRBV19; 9 bases align to TRBD1. The CDR3 runs 15 residues. Germline V lookup: CDR1 LNHDA, CDR2 SQIVND (reference sequence). Losses at the gene ends were 6 bases for V and 3 bases for J; bases not matched to a gene: 9. The CDR3 coding sequence is TGTGCCAGTAGCTACGTCTACAGGGGGCTCTACGAGCAGTACTTC. Residues: CASSYVYRGLYEQYF.

This clone appeared a few times. This chain connects TRBV10-3 to TRBJ1-5; perhaps TRBD1 as D (6 bases). V dropped 5 bases and J dropped 9 bases, with 14 bases sitting between them. Germline V gives CDR1 ENHRY, CDR2 SYGVKD. This CDR3 comprises 13 residues. CDR3 protein: CAISLTGDGPQHF. CDR3 bases: TGTGCCATCAGTCTGACAGGCGACGGGCCCCAGCATTTT.

The chain uses TRBV5-1 and TRBJ2-7, with 10 bases matching TRBD1. From germline, CDR1 is SGHRS and CDR2 YFSETQ. The CDR3 spans 17 residues. V shed 4 bases and J 5 bases; nucleotides not matched to a gene: 15. As DNA, the CDR3 is TGCGCCAGCAGCGAAATGACCGGGACAGGGGCGTCGGACGAGCAGTACTTC. It codes for CASSEMTGTGASDEQYF.

This clone was seen a handful of times. The CDR3 loop is CASSLGLAGSYEQYF. CDR3 DNA: TGCGCCAGCAGCTTGGGATTAGCGGGTTCCTACGAGCAGTACTTC. This chain links TRBV5-1 with TRBJ2-7; 7 nucleotides match TRBD2. With 0 bases clipped from V and 1 base from J, the junction kept 4 bases outside the gene matches. In germline, CDR1 is SGHRS, CDR2 YFSETQ. This CDR3 region has 15 residues.

This CDR3 reads CASSLAKGLNYEQYF. The DNA for the CDR3 is TGTGCCAGCAGCTTAGCCAAGGGACTAAACTACGAGCAGTACTTC. The V and J genes are TRBV7-9 and TRBJ2-7, with 7 positions matching TRBD2. The CDR3 has 15 amino acids. The V segment lost 0 bases and the J segment 3 bases; nucleotides outside the gene matches: 5. The germline V gene encodes CDR1 SEHNR and CDR2 FQNEAQ (reference sequence).

The chain joins TRBV4-1 to TRBJ2-7; D is unresolved. CDR1 MGHRA and CDR2 YSYEKL come from the germline V gene. V shed 0 bases and J shed 5 bases, with 14 bases lying between them. The CDR3 is 15 amino acids. CDR3 sequence reads: CASSQETHLLNEQYF. The CDR3 nucleotides read TGCGCCAGCAGCCAAGAGACTCACCTCCTTAACGAGCAGTACTTC.

The gene calls are TRBV9 and TRBJ1-6, with D perhaps matching TRBD1 (5 bases). CDR1 and CDR2 (germline): SGDLS, YYNGEE. The germline V and J ends were trimmed by 4 bases and 6 bases, with 11 bases remaining between them. The CDR3 has 14 residues. For the CDR3, the DNA is TGTGCCAGCAGCCGGGTGGGGGGTAATTCACCCCTCCACTTT. Encoded protein: CASSRVGGNSPLHF. The full variable domain, in which reference TRBV9 and TRBJ1-6 provide the parts outside the CDR3, is DSGVTQTPKHLITATGQRVTLRCSPRSGDLSVYWYQQSLDQGLQFLIQYYNGEERAKGNILERFSAQQFPDLHSELNLSSLELGDSALYFCASSRVGGNSPLHFGNGTRLTVT.

The V gene is TRBV7-9, the J gene TRBJ1-4; 7 bases are shared with TRBD1. Trimming cost V 4 bases and J 3 bases; bases outside gene matches: 2. This CDR3 has 14 residues. Germline CDR1 and CDR2: SEHNR and FQNEAQ (reference sequence). The CDR3: CASSSQGANEKLFF. For the CDR3, the DNA is TGTGCCAGCAGCTCGCAGGGGGCTAATGAAAAACTGTTTTTT.